The text below deals with one T cell receptor (beta chain). Compared with germline, one end of the junction differs, possibly owing to a read error. The CDR3 is 15 residues long. Per the germline V gene, CDR1 is KGHDR and CDR2 is SFDVKD. This sample was included in a study of control samples from healthy donors and cancer patients. Repertoires were generated with immunoSEQ multiplex PCR, while TCRdb's copy carries only in-frame clones and drops some. The data contain 100,000 to 150,000 clones, 85% to 95% of them seen just once; the ten biggest clones take up 0.55% to 0.6%. The TCR comes from a man at least 80 years old with head and neck cancer. Sequences were obtained from PBMCs. The V and J genes are TRBV24-1 and TRBJ2-5; the D is unclear. The CDR3 DNA sequence: TGTGCCACCAGTGATTTGCCGGTCCGGAAGGAGACCCAATACTTC. Its translation is CATSDLPVRKETQYF.